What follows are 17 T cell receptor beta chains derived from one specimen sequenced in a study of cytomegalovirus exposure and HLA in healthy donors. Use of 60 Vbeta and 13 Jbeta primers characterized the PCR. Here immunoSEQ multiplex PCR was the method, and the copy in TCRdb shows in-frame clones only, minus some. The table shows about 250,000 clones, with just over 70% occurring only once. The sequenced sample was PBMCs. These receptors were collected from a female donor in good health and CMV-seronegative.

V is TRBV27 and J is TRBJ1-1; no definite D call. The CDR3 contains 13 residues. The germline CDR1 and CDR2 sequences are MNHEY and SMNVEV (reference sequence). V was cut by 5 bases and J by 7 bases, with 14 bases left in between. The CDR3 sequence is CASSPLQSGEAFF. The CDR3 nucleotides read TGTGCCAGCAGTCCCCTCCAATCGGGTGAAGCTTTCTTT.

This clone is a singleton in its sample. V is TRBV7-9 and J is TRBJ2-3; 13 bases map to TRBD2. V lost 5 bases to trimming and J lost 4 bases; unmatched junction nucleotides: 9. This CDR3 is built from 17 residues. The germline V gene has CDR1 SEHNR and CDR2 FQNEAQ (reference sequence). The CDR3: CASSPGTSGVEADTQYF. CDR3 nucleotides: TGTGCCAGCAGCCCCGGGACTAGCGGGGTCGAGGCAGATACGCAGTATTTT. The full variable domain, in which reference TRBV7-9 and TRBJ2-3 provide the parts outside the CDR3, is DTGVSQNPRHKITKRGQNVTFRCDPISEHNRLYWYRQTLGQGPEFLTYFQNEAQLEKSRLLSDRFSAERPKGSFSTLEIQRTEQGDSAMYLCASSPGTSGVEADTQYFGPGTRLTVL.

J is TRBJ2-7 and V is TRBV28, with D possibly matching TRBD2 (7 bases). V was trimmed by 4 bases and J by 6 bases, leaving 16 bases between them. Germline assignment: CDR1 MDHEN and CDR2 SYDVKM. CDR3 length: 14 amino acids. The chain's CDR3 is CASSSQGRASEQYF. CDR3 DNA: TGTGCCAGCAGTTCGCAGGGGAGGGCCAGCGAGCAGTACTTC.

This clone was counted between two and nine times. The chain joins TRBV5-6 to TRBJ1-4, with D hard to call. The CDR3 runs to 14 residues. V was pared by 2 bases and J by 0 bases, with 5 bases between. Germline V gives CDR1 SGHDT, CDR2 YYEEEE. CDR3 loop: CASSFQSTNEKLFF. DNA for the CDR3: TGTGCCAGCAGCTTTCAGTCAACTAATGAAAAACTGTTTTTT.

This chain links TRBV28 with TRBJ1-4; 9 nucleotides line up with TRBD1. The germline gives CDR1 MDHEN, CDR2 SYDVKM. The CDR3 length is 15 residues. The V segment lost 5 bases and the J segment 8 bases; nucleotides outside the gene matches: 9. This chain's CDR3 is CASSKAGTGREKLFF. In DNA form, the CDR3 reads TGTGCCAGCAGTAAGGCCGGGACAGGGAGGGAAAAACTGTTTTTT. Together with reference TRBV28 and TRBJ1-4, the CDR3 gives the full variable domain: DVKVTQSSRYLVKRTGEKVFLECVQDMDHENMFWYRQDPGLGLRLIYFSYDVKMKEKGDIPEGYSVSREKKERFSLILESASTNQTSMYLCASSKAGTGREKLFFGSGTQLSVL.

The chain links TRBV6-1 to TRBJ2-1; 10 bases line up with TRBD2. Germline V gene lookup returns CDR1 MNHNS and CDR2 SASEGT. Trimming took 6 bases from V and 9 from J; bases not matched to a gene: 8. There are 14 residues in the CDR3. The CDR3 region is CASRSGRADGEQFF. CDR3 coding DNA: TGTGCCAGCAGGAGCGGGAGGGCCGATGGTGAGCAGTTCTTC.

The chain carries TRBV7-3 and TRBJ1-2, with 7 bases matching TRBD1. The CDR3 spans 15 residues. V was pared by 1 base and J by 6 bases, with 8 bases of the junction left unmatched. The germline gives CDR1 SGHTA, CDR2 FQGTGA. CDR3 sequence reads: CASSLNPWDSHGYTF. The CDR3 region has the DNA TGTGCCAGCAGCTTAAACCCGTGGGACAGCCATGGCTACACCTTC.

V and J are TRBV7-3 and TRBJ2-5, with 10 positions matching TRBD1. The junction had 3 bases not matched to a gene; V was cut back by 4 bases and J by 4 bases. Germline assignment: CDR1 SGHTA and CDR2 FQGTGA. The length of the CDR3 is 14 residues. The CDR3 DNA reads TGTGCCAGCAGCTCGACAGGGGGCGGAGAGACCCAGTACTTC. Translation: CASSSTGGGETQYF.

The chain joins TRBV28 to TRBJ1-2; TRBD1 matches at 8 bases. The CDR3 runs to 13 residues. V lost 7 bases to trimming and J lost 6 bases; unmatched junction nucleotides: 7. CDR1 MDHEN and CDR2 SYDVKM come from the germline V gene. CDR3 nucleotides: TGTGCCAGCATTACTAAACAGGGGGATGGCTACACCTTC. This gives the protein CASITKQGDGYTF.

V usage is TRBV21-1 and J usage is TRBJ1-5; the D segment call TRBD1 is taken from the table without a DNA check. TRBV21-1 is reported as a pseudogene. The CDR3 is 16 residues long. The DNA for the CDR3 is TGTGCCAGCAGCAAAGAGGAGACAGCTAGCAATCAGCCCCAGCATTTT. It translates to CASSKEETASNQPQHF.

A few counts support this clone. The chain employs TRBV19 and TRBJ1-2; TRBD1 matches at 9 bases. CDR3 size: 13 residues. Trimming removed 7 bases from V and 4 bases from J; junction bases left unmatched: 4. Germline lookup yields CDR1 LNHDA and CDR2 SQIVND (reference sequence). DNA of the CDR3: TGTGCCAGTACGGACAGGGGATCCTATGGCTACACCTTC. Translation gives CASTDRGSYGYTF.

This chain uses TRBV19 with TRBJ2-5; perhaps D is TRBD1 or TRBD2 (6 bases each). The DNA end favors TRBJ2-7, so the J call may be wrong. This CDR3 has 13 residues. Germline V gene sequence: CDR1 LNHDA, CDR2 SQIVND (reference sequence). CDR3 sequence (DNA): TGTGCCAGTAGTATGGAGGGGGCCTACGAGCAGTACTTC. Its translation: CASSMEGAYEQYF.

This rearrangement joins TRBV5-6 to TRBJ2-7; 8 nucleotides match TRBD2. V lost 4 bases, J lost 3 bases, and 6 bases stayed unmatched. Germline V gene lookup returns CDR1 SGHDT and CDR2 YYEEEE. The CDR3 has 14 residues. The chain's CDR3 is CASSGPGLGYEQYF. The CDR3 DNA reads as TGTGCCAGCAGCGGACCGGGACTAGGCTACGAGCAGTACTTC.

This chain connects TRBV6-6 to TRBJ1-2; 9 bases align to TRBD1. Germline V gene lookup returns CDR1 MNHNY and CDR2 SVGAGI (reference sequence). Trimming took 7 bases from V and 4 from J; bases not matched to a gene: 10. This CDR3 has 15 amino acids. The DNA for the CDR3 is TGTGCCAGCACTCCTGGGACAGGGCTGAGCTATGGCTACACCTTC. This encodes CASTPGTGLSYGYTF.

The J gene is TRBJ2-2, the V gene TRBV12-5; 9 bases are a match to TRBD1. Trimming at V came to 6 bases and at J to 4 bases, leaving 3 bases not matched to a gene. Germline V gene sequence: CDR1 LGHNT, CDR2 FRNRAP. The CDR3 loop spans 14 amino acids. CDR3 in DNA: TGTGCTAGTGGGGGACAGGGAGTCACCGGGGAGCTGTTTTTT. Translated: CASGGQGVTGELFF.

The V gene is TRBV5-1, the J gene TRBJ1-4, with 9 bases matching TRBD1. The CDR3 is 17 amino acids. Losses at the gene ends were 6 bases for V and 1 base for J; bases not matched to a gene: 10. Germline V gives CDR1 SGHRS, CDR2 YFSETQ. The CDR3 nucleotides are TGCGCCAGCACCGGGACAGGGTATCTGGGAACTAATGAAAAACTGTTTTTT. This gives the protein CASTGTGYLGTNEKLFF.

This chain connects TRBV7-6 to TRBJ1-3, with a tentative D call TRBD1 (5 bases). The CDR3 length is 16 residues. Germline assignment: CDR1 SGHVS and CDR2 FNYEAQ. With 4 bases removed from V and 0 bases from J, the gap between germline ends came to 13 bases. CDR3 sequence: CASSSTVDYSGNTIYF. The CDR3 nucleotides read TGTGCCAGCAGCTCGACAGTAGATTACTCTGGAAACACCATATATTTT.